In this sample, the clone carrying this T cell receptor beta chain turned up once. What it recognizes is unknown. This sample was included in a study of PD-1 blockade in classical Hodgkin lymphoma. Points from the study as a whole: The causes of the repertoire differences, possibly disease activity or prior therapy, remain undefined. After ASCT, patients who started nivolumab under 1 year later were excluded.

The germline V gene has CDR1 MNHEY and CDR2 SMNVEV (reference sequence). V was trimmed by 0 bases and J by 2 bases, leaving 5 bases between them. The CDR3 totals 14 residues. Clones were sequenced by immunoSEQ multiplex PCR, and TCRdb holds only the in-frame ones, with some missing. The sample holds 50,000 or so clones, 90% seen once. Indicated time point: cycle 4 day 1 (C4D1), after 6 weeks of nivolumab. There was relapse after autologous stem cell transplantation in every patient, and there was variation in brentuximab vedotin exposure. The patients, who had relapsed/refractory classical Hodgkin lymphoma, achieved best responses of complete response, partial response or progressive disease.

Sequenced here: peripheral blood mononuclear cells (PBMCs), sampled before the fourth cycle of nivolumab. The chain is built from TRBV27 and TRBJ1-5, with a weak D call TRBD1 (5 bases). The TCR comes from a human donor with classical Hodgkin lymphoma. The CDR3: CASSLSGGNQPQHF. In DNA, the CDR3 is TGTGCCAGCAGTTTATCAGGGGGCAATCAGCCCCAGCATTTT.